This T cell receptor (beta chain) was identified during a study of T cell responses to AZD1222 COVID-19 vaccine. Using immunoSEQ multiplex PCR, the repertoire was profiled, and TCRdb retains in-frame clones only, with some absent. The sample records roughly 200,000 clones, more than 80% being singletons. The V end lost 6 bases, the J end lost 5 bases, and 13 bases lay between the germline ends. The CDR3 has 13 amino acids. Germline assignment: CDR1 MNHEY and CDR2 SVGEGT. Points on this clone: Its target is not known.

Findings of the study overall: The CD4 TCRs associated with vaccination extended across spike and predominated at 160-218 and 743-854. No repertoire was sampled before or during the peak T cell response, only after it. Only a handful of people who got AZD1222 tested seropositive at baseline. Clonal diversity may have been underestimated, and the donors were mostly white British, with more females than males.

The gene calls are TRBV6-2 or TRBV6-3 and TRBJ1-1; TRBD1 is a possible D gene (5 bases). The source of this sequence is an adult who received the MenACWY meningococcal vaccine as a control. Specimen: peripheral blood, collected 28 days after the second dose of the MenACWY control vaccine. The CDR3 DNA follows: TGTGCCAGCAGCGGGGGAGGTTGGACTGAAGCTTTCTTT. Translating gives CASSGGGWTEAFF.